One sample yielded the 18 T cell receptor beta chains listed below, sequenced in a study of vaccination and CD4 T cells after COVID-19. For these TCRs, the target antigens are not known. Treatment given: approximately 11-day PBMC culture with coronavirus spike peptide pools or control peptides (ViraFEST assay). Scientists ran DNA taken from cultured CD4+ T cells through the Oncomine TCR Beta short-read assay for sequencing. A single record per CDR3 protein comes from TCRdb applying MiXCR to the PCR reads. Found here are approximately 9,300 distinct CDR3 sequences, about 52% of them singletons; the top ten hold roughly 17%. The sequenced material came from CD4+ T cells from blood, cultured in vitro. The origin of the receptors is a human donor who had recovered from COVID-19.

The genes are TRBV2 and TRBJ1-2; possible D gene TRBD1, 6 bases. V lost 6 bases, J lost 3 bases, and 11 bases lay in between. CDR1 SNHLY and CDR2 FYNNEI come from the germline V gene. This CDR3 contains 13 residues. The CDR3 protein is CASRQGGHYGYTF. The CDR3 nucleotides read TGTGCCAGCAGACAGGGTGGCCACTATGGCTACACCTTC.

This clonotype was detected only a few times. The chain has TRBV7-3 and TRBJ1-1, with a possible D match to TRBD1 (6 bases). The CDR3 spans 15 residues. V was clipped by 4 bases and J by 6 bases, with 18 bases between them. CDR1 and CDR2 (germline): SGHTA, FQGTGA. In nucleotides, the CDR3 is TGTGCCAGCAGCTCGCTTAACAGGGTATCCGCTGAAGCTTTCTTT. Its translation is CASSSLNRVSAEAFF.

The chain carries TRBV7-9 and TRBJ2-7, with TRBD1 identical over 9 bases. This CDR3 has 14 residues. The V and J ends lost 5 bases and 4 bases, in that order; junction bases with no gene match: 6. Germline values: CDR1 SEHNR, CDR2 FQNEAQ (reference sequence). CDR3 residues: CASSPTGGAYEQYF. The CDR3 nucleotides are TGTGCCAGCAGCCCAACAGGGGGCGCGTACGAGCAGTACTTC. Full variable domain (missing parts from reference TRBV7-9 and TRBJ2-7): DTGVSQNPRHKITKRGQNVTFRCDPISEHNRLYWYRQTLGQGPEFLTYFQNEAQLEKSRLLSDRFSAERPKGSFSTLEIQRTEQGDSAMYLCASSPTGGAYEQYFGPGTRLTVT.

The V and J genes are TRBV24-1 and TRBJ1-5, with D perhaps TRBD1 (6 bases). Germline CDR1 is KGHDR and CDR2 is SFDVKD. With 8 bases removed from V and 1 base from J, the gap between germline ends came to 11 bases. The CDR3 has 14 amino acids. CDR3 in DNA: TGTGCCACCACTCGGAGGGGGAGCAATCAGCCCCAGCATTTT. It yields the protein CATTRRGSNQPQHF.

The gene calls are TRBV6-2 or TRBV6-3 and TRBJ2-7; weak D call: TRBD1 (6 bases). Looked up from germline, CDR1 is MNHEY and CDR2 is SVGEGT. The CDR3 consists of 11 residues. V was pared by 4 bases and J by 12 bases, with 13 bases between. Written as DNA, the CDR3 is TGTGCCAGCAGTTTCGGGCAGGGGAGGTACTTC. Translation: CASSFGQGRYF.

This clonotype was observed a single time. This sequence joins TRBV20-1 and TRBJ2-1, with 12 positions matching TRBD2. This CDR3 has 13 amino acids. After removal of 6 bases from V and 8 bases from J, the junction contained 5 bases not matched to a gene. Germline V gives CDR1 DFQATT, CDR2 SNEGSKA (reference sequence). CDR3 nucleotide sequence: TGCAGTGCCCGACTAGCGGGAGCCTATGAGCAGTTCTTC. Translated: CSARLAGAYEQFF.

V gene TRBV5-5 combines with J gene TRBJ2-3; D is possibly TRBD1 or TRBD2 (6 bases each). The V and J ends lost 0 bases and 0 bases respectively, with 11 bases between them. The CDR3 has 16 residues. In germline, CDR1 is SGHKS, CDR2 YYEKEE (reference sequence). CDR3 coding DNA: TGTGCCAGCAGCTTGGTGGGGGGCTTTAGCACAGATACGCAGTATTTT. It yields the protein CASSLVGGFSTDTQYF.

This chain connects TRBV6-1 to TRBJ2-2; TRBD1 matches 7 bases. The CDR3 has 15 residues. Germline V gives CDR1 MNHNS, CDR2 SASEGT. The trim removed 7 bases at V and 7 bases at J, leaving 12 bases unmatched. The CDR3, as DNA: TGTGCCAGCAAGCGACAGGGCAAGATGGGCGGGGAGCTGTTTTTT. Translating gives CASKRQGKMGGELFF.

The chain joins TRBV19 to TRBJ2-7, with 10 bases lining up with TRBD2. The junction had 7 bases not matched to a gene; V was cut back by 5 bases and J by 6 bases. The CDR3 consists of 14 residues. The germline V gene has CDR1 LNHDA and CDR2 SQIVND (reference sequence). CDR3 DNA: TGTGCCAGTAGTTCCGGGACTAGCGTCCTCGAGCAGTACTTC. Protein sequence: CASSSGTSVLEQYF.

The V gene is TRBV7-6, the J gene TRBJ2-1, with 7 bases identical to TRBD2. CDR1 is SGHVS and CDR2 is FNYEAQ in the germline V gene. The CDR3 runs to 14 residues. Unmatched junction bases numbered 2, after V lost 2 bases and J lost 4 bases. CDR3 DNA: TGTGCCAGCAGCTTATCGGGGGGTTACAATGAGCAGTTCTTC. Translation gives CASSLSGGYNEQFF.

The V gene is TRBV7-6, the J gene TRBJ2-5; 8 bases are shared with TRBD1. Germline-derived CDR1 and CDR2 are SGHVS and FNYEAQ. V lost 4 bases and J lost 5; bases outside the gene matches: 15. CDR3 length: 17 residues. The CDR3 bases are TGTGCCAGCAGCTCCAGGACAGGGTCCTCCCTTGTGGAGACCCAGTACTTC. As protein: CASSSRTGSSLVETQYF.

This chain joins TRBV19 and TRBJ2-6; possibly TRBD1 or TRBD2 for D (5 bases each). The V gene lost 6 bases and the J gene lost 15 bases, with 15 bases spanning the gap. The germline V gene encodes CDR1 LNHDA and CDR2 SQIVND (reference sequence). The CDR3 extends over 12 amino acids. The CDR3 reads CASSPISGGLTF. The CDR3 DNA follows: TGTGCCAGTAGCCCGATAAGTGGGGGCCTGACTTTC.

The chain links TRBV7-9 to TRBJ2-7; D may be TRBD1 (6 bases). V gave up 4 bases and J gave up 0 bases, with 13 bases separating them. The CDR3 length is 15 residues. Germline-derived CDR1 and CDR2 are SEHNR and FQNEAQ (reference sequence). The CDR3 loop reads CASSSRQDISYEQYF. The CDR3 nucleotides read TGTGCCAGCAGCTCACGACAGGACATCTCCTACGAGCAGTACTTC.

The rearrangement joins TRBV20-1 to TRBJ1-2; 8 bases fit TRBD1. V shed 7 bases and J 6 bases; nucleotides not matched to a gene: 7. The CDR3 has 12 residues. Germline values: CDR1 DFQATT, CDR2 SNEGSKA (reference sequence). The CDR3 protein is CSVRSGGHGYTF. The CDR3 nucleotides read TGCAGTGTCAGATCAGGGGGCCATGGCTACACCTTC.

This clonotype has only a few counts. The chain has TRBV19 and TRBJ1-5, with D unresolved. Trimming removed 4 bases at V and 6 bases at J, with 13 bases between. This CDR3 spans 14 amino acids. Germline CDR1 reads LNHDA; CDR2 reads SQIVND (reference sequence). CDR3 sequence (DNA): TGTGCCAGTAGTAGTGGAAATTCGGGTCAGCCCCAGCATTTT. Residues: CASSSGNSGQPQHF.

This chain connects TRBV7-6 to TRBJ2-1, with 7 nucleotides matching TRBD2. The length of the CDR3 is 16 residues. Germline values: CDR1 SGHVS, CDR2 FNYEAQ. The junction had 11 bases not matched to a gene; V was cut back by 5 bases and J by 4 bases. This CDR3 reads CASSRGDRTRYNEQFF. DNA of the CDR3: TGTGCCAGCAGCCGGGGGGACCGAACTCGATACAATGAGCAGTTCTTC.

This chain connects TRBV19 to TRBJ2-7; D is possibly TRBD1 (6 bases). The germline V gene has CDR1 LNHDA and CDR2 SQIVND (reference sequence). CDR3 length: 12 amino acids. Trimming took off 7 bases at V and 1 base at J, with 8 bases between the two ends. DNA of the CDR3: TGTGCCAGTATGGACAGTTCCTACGAGCAGTACTTC. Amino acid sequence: CASMDSSYEQYF.

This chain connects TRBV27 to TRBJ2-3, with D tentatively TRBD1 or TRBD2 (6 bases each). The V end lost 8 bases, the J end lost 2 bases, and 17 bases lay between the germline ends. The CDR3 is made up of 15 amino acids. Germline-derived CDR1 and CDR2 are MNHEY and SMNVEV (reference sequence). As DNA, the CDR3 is TGTGCCAGCCGCCCGGGGGCCGGTTACACAGATACGCAGTATTTT. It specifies CASRPGAGYTDTQYF.